Included here is one T cell receptor beta chain sequence, with context. The record originates from a study of blood T cell repertoires in COVID-19. Overall study: The analysed material was cDNA or gDNA that came from T cells, B-cell-depleted T cells, or PBMCs.

The method was immunoSEQ multiplex PCR; TCRdb's version includes in-frame clones alone and lacks a portion of them. In the table there are 200,000 to 300,000 clones, 80% to 90% of which are singletons. This CDR3 comprises 14 residues. Germline values: CDR1 MNHEY, CDR2 SVGAGI. The V end lost 6 bases, the J end lost 7 bases, and 18 bases lay between the germline ends. The V and J genes are TRBV6-5 and TRBJ1-1; D is unresolved. The sample taken for sequencing was peripheral blood. The receptor's source is a man aged 25 to 40 with active or convalescent COVID-19. The CDR3 here is CASSQAVAAVEAFF. For the CDR3, the DNA is TGTGCCAGCAGCCAAGCTGTTGCGGCCGTTGAAGCTTTCTTT.